This TCR beta chain stems from a study of cytomegalovirus exposure and HLA in healthy donors. This clone was picked up many times. Its antigen is undetermined. Measured with immunoSEQ multiplex PCR; TCRdb has only the in-frame clones, and not every one. Among about 150,000 clones listed, over 80% were seen once. Regarding the study as a whole: Most observed TCR sequences were rare, whereas some public TCRs were detected in many donors. Confirmation was obtained in vitro that a few CMV-associated chains are specific for CMV antigens.

V was trimmed by 8 bases and J by 3 bases, leaving 16 bases between them. Germline V CDR1 and CDR2: SNHLY, FYNNEI. The CDR3 has 14 amino acids. This clonotype originated in a young man in good health and CMV-seropositive. The sequencing input was PBMCs. The chain has TRBV2 and TRBJ1-2, with TRBD1 as a possible D gene (5 bases). The CDR3 spells CASGRGGEDYGYTF. CDR3 sequence (DNA): TGTGCCAGCGGTCGGGGGGGAGAGGACTATGGCTACACCTTC.